This TCR beta chain was found in a study of blood T cell repertoires in COVID-19. Study-wide background: Acute and convalescent COVID-19 specimens originated in the United States, Italy and Spain. PBMCs, B-cell-depleted T cells, or T cells were the source of the cDNA or gDNA that made up the material.

Data came from immunoSEQ multiplex PCR; TCRdb stores just in-frame clones and leaves some out. The profile covers about 160,000 clones, with approximately 95% appearing a single time and roughly 4.4% taken by the ten largest. This CDR3 region has 15 residues. The V gene's germline CDR1 is LNHDA and CDR2 SQIVND (reference sequence). V lost 7 bases to trimming and J lost 3 bases, with 17 bases between them. This receptor was taken from a woman aged 45 to 65 with acute or convalescent COVID-19. The rearrangement uses TRBV19 and TRBJ2-3, with D possibly matching TRBD2 (5 bases). The specimen was peripheral blood. The CDR3: CASTDTSWETDTQYF. The CDR3 coding sequence is TGTGCCAGTACCGATACGTCTTGGGAGACAGATACGCAGTATTTT.